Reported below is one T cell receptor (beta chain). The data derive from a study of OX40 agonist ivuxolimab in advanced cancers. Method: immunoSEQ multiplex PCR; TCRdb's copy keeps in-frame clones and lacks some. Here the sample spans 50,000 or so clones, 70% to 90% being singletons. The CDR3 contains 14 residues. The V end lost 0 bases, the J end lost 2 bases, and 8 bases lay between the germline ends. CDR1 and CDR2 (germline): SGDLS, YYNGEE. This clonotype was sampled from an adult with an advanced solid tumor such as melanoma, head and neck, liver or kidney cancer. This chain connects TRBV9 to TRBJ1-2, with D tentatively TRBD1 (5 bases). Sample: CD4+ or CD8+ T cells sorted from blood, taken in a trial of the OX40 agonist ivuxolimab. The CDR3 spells CASSVGRTNYGYTF. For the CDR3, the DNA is TGTGCCAGCAGCGTAGGCCGGACAAACTATGGCTACACCTTC.